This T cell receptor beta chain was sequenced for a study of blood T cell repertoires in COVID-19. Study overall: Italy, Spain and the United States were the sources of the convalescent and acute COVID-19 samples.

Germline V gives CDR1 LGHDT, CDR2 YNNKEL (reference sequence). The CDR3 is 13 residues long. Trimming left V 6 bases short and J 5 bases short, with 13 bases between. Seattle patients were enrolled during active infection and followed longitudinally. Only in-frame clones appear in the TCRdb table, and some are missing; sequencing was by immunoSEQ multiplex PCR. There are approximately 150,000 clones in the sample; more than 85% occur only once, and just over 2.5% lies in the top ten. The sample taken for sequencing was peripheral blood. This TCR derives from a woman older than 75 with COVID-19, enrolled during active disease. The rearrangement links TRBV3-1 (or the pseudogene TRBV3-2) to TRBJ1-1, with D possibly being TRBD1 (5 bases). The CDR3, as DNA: TGTGCCAGCAGGGCCCCCGGGGGTACTGAAGCTTTCTTT. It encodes CASRAPGGTEAFF.